Each of the 4 T cell receptor beta chains below was sequenced from the same sample in a study of metastatic and nonmetastatic thyroid tumors. TCRdb re-clonotyped the PCR reads via MiXCR. The sample has 19,000 or so clones, around a third seen once. Patients were all untreated before their thyroid surgery. The sequencing sample was made of adjacent normal tissue. The receptors derive from a female donor with papillary thyroid cancer or a benign thyroid nodule (not recorded which). Some clones in this sample may be carry-over from other donors' samples.

This clone was seen ten or more times. The rearrangement joins TRBV29-1 to TRBJ1-1, with 8 bases fitting TRBD1. The CDR3 covers 16 residues. Germline V gene data show CDR1 as SQVTM and CDR2 as ANQGSEA. Trimming at V came to 7 bases and at J to 1 base, leaving 14 bases not matched to a gene. The chain's CDR3 is CSAGQGARSGNTEAFF. The CDR3 DNA sequence: TGCAGCGCCGGCCAGGGGGCAAGATCGGGGAACACTGAAGCTTTCTTT.

This clone occurred once. The chain has TRBV30 and TRBJ1-2; D unresolved. CDR3 size: 14 residues. Trimming left V 1 base short and J 6 bases short, with 15 bases between. Germline assignment: CDR1 GTSNPN and CDR2 SVGIG (reference sequence). The CDR3 region is CAWSGPGSQHGYTF. In nucleotides, the CDR3 is TGTGCCTGGAGTGGACCGGGCAGCCAACATGGCTACACCTTC.

V is TRBV7-3 and J is TRBJ2-7, with D maybe TRBD1 (6 bases). Trimming cost V 2 bases and J 3 bases, with 11 bases left between them. This CDR3 is 14 amino acids long. CDR1 and CDR2 (germline): SGHTA, FQGTGA. CDR3 residues: CASSLGRGNYEQYF. The CDR3 nucleotides read TGTGCCAGCAGCTTAGGCAGGGGTAACTACGAGCAGTACTTC.

In this sample, this clone is large (0.1 to 1%). The chain carries TRBV6-1 and TRBJ2-6, with 7 positions matching TRBD1. The J segment lost 2 bases and the V segment lost 4 bases, leaving 5 bases of the junction unmatched. Germline assignment: CDR1 MNHNS and CDR2 SASEGT. This CDR3 is 16 amino acids long. CDR3 residues: CASSAGQVAGANVLTF. The DNA for the CDR3 is TGTGCCAGCAGTGCCGGACAGGTCGCTGGGGCCAACGTCCTGACTTTC.